These T cell receptor beta chains were read from a single sample in a study of cytomegalovirus exposure and HLA in healthy donors. Sequenced by immunoSEQ multiplex PCR; TCRdb stores in-frame clones only, minus some. The repertoire has about 70,000 clones, about 95% of them found once; the top ten carry approximately 2.1%. Sequenced: PBMCs. Receptors were obtained from a woman aged 18-29 years in good health and CMV-seropositive. Each CDR3 is given with its conserved first and last residue. A D gene is named only where the DNA matches it firmly. Size values are once, few and many counts, or a class for expanded clones, and some rows have none.

D gene | J gene | V gene | clone size | CDR3 DNA | CDR3 protein
- | TRBJ2-3 | TRBV5-6 | - | TGTGCCAGCAGCTCAGGGCGCCGGGATACGCAGTATTTT | CASSSGRRDTQYF
- | TRBJ2-2 | TRBV5-4 | - | TGTGCCAGCAGTAAGGAGACCGGGACCGGGGAGCTGTTTTTT | CASSKETGTGELFF
TRBD2 | TRBJ2-3 | TRBV7-3 | - | TGTGCCAGCAGCTCCGGGACTAGCGGAACAGATACGCAGTATTTT | CASSSGTSGTDTQYF
TRBD1 | TRBJ2-1 | TRBV5-1 | - | TGCGCCAGCAGCTGGCAAGGGACAGGGCTGGTTGGTGAGCAGTTCTTC | CASSWQGTGLVGEQFF
- | TRBJ1-1 | TRBV9 | - | TGTGCCAGCAGCGCCGGGAGGAACACTGAAGCTTTCTTT | CASSAGRNTEAFF
- | TRBJ1-5 | TRBV30 | - | TGTGCCTGGAGTGTCCAGGCAGTCGATCAGCCCCAGCATTTT | CAWSVQAVDQPQHF
- | TRBJ2-7 | TRBV11-3 | - | TGTGCCAGCATCTCCTCCGTATTAGATGGCGAGCAGTACTTC | CASISSVLDGEQYF
- | TRBJ2-6 | TRBV5-8 | - | TGTGCCAGCAGCGACAGGCTACGCTCTGGGGCCAACGTCCTGACTTTC | CASSDRLRSGANVLTF
- | TRBJ1-6 | TRBV27 | - | TGTGCCAGCAGTTTGGGCCTCGGGGATTCACCCCTCCACTTT | CASSLGLGDSPLHF
- | TRBJ2-3 | TRBV20-1 | - | TGCAGTGCTAGTTGGGGGGTTACGCAGTATTTT | CSASWGVTQYF
TRBD1 | TRBJ2-3 | TRBV5-1 | - | TGCGCCAGCAGCAGACGGGACAGGACAGATACGCAGTATTTT | CASSRRDRTDTQYF
- | TRBJ1-3 | TRBV4-1 | - | TGCGCCAGCAGCGACAACTCTGGAAACACCATATATTTT | CASSDNSGNTIYF
TRBD1 | TRBJ1-2 | TRBV19 | - | TGTGCCAGTACCGGAACCGGGACAGGGGTTGGTGATTATGGCTACACCTTC | CASTGTGTGVGDYGYTF
- | TRBJ1-1 | TRBV6-4 | - | TGTGCCAGCAGTCCTCAGGGGATAGCTGAAGCTTTCTTT | CASSPQGIAEAFF
TRBD2 | TRBJ2-1 | TRBV9 | once | TGTGCCAGCAGCGACAAGGTGGGACTAGCTAATGAGCAGTTCTTC | CASSDKVGLANEQFF
- | TRBJ1-1 | TRBV4-1 | - | TGCGCCAGCAGCCAAGGGCATACGAACACTGAAGCTTTCTTT | CASSQGHTNTEAFF
- | TRBJ1-3 | TRBV29-1 | - | TGCAGCGTTGGGGGTAGGGGTGACACCATATATTTT | CSVGGRGDTIYF
- | TRBJ1-5 | TRBV5-1 | - | TGCGCCAGCAGCTTGGGCGGACTGGAGGGTAATGGCAATCAGCCCCAGCATTTT | CASSLGGLEGNGNQPQHF
TRBD1 | TRBJ1-1 | TRBV30 | - | TGTGCCTGGGCCAGGGGGCAGGGGGGTGAAGCTTTCTTT | CAWARGQGGEAFF
TRBD2 | TRBJ2-7 | TRBV2 | - | TGTGCCAGCAGAGGTGCTAGCGGAGCCGCCTACGAGCAGTACTTC | CASRGASGAAYEQYF
- | TRBJ1-5 | TRBV4-1 | - | TGCGCCAGCAGCCAAGAAATGTACCGGGGGAGGAATCAGCCCCAGCATTTT | CASSQEMYRGRNQPQHF
- | TRBJ2-3 | TRBV5-5 | - | TGTGCCAGCAGCTTAAGAACAGGCGGCGGGAATACGCAGTATTTT | CASSLRTGGGNTQYF
TRBD2 | TRBJ2-7 | TRBV29-1 | - | TGCAGCGTCCAGCCGGGGGGTACCTACGAGCAGTACTTC | CSVQPGGTYEQYF
- | TRBJ2-7 | TRBV5-6 | - | TGTGCCAGCAGCACCGGGTGGTCCTACGAGCAGTACTTC | CASSTGWSYEQYF
TRBD1 | TRBJ2-7 | TRBV20-1 | - | TGCAGTGCTAAGAGGGGGCGCGAGCAGTACTTC | CSAKRGREQYF
- | TRBJ1-3 | TRBV5-4 | - | TGTGCCAGCAGCCCCGTCCCGGTCCCCTCTGGAAACACCATATATTTT | CASSPVPVPSGNTIYF
TRBD1 | TRBJ2-7 | TRBV4-3 | - | TGCGCCAGCAGCCAAGATCGACAGGGGGCTTGGGAGCAGTACTTC | CASSQDRQGAWEQYF
- | TRBJ1-3 | TRBV2 | - | TGTGCCAGCAGTGAAGAGGATCGACTTTCTGACTCTGGAAACACCATATATTTT | CASSEEDRLSDSGNTIYF
- | TRBJ2-7 | TRBV27 | - | TGTGCCAGCTCAGGGACACTCAGCTCCTACGAGCAGTACTTC | CASSGTLSSYEQYF
TRBD1 | TRBJ2-7 | TRBV5-1 | - | TGCGCCAGCAGGGACAGGGGGCTTGGGGAGCAGTACTTC | CASRDRGLGEQYF
TRBD2 | TRBJ2-1 | TRBV4-3 | - | TGCGCCAGCAGCCGTAGCGGGGGGGCGAGTGAGCAGTTCTTC | CASSRSGGASEQFF
- | TRBJ1-2 | TRBV30 | few | TGTGCCTGGAAAGTAGGGGGCTATGGCTACACCTTC | CAWKVGGYGYTF
- | TRBJ2-7 | TRBV19 | - | TGTGCCAGTAGTGGACAAGTAAAGGACGAGCAGTACTTC | CASSGQVKDEQYF
TRBD1 | TRBJ1-1 | TRBV6-5 | - | TGTGCCAGCAGATCCCCGGGGGACAGGAACACTGAAGCTTTCTTT | CASRSPGDRNTEAFF
TRBD1 | TRBJ1-3 | TRBV5-1 | - | TGCGCCAGCAGCTTGGACAGGGGGTCTGGAAACACCATATATTTT | CASSLDRGSGNTIYF
TRBD1 | TRBJ2-3 | TRBV7-2 | - | TGTGCCAGCAGCTTGTACCGCCGGGGACAGGGCGCAGATACGCAGTATTTT | CASSLYRRGQGADTQYF
- | TRBJ1-1 | TRBV4-3 | - | TGCGCCAGCAGCCAAGATTCGAATGCCGTGAAGCTGATCTTT | CASSQDSNAVKLIF
TRBD2 | TRBJ2-3 | TRBV2 | - | TGTGCCAGCAGGCCGGGGACTAGCGGGAGTTCAGATACGCAGTATTTT | CASRPGTSGSSDTQYF
TRBD2 | TRBJ2-5 | TRBV7-2 | - | TGTGCCAGCAGCTTCCTAGCGGGGGGGCCGGCGGAGACCCAGTACTTC | CASSFLAGGPAETQYF
TRBD1 | TRBJ2-7 | TRBV6-5 | - | TGTGCCAGCAGATACACCGGGACAGGATCCTACGAGCAGTACTTC | CASRYTGTGSYEQYF